The rows below give T cell receptor beta chains drawn from one sample of a study of cytotoxic CD8 clonotypes in ibrutinib-treated CLL. Produced via immunoSEQ multiplex PCR; TCRdb's table is partial and in-frame only. Of approximately 47,000 clones listed, roughly three fifths are singletons. The sample consisted of PBMCs, taken after 24 months of ibrutinib treatment. The receptors derive from a human donor with chronic lymphocytic leukemia. The CDR3 runs from the conserved cysteine through the conserved F or W. D genes are given only for firm matches. A clone size is listed for some rows: how often the clone was seen (once, few, many), or a class if it is expanded.

abundance: large; j_gene: TRBJ2-1; v_gene: TRBV10-2; d_gene: .; CDR3nt: TGCGCCAGCAGTGAGGGGCTTGGGGGCACGGATGAGCAGTTCTTC; CDR3aa: CASSEGLGGTDEQFF
abundance: .; j_gene: TRBJ2-5; v_gene: TRBV18; d_gene: TRBD2; CDR3nt: TGTGCCAGCTCTCCTAGCGGGGGTCAAGAGACCCAGTACTTC; CDR3aa: CASSPSGGQETQYF
abundance: .; j_gene: TRBJ2-1; v_gene: TRBV5-1; d_gene: .; CDR3nt: TGCGCCAGCAGCCTCGGGCTTGGGGCTGGGGATGAGCAGTTCTTC; CDR3aa: CASSLGLGAGDEQFF
abundance: few; j_gene: TRBJ2-5; v_gene: TRBV10-3; d_gene: .; CDR3nt: TGTGCCATCAGTGACGCGGCAGGGGTAGGAGAGACCCAGTACTTC; CDR3aa: CAISDAAGVGETQYF
abundance: once; j_gene: TRBJ2-7; v_gene: TRBV11-1; d_gene: .; CDR3nt: TGTGCCAGCAGAGATCCGGGACAAAACTACGAGCAGTACTTC; CDR3aa: CASRDPGQNYEQYF
abundance: .; j_gene: TRBJ2-5; v_gene: TRBV9; d_gene: .; CDR3nt: TGTGCCAGCAGCTTCCGACTAGTCGAGACCCAGTACTTC; CDR3aa: CASSFRLVETQYF
abundance: .; j_gene: TRBJ2-5; v_gene: TRBV7-9; d_gene: TRBD2; CDR3nt: TGTGCCAGCAGATATCCTAGCGGGGGGGATCAAGAGACCCAGTACTTC; CDR3aa: CASRYPSGGDQETQYF
abundance: few; j_gene: TRBJ2-3; v_gene: TRBV19; d_gene: .; CDR3nt: TGTGCCAGCAGCAACGGGGGCACAGATACGCAGTATTTT; CDR3aa: CASSNGGTDTQYF
abundance: many; j_gene: TRBJ1-6; v_gene: TRBV4-2; d_gene: TRBD1; CDR3nt: TGTGCCAGCAGCCAGGGACAGGGCGGGAATTCACCCCTCCACTTT; CDR3aa: CASSQGQGGNSPLHF
abundance: .; j_gene: TRBJ1-1; v_gene: TRBV25-1; d_gene: .; CDR3nt: TGTGCCAGCAGTGTTGACAGCATGAACACTGAAGCTTTCTTT; CDR3aa: CASSVDSMNTEAFF
abundance: .; j_gene: TRBJ2-3; v_gene: TRBV7-9; d_gene: .; CDR3nt: TGTGCCAGCAGCTTAGCCAGAGCAGATACGCAGTATTTT; CDR3aa: CASSLARADTQYF
abundance: .; j_gene: TRBJ2-7; v_gene: TRBV11-2; d_gene: .; CDR3nt: TGTGCCAGCAGCTCCATATACGAGCAGTACTTC; CDR3aa: CASSSIYEQYF
abundance: few; j_gene: TRBJ1-6; v_gene: TRBV11-3; d_gene: .; CDR3nt: TGTGCCAGCAGCTTAGAAGGGGTGAATTCACCCCTCCACTTT; CDR3aa: CASSLEGVNSPLHF
abundance: .; j_gene: TRBJ1-2; v_gene: TRBV19; d_gene: .; CDR3nt: TGTGCCAGTAGCGAGGACGGGAACTATGGCTACACCTTC; CDR3aa: CASSEDGNYGYTF
abundance: few; j_gene: TRBJ1-1; v_gene: TRBV7-8; d_gene: .; CDR3nt: TGTGCCAGCAGGCGGGGGGGGAACACTGAAGCTTTCTTT; CDR3aa: CASRRGGNTEAFF
abundance: .; j_gene: TRBJ2-7; v_gene: TRBV4-2; d_gene: .; CDR3nt: TGTGCCAGCAGCCAAGATCGGGCCTCCTACGAGCAGTACTTC; CDR3aa: CASSQDRASYEQYF
abundance: .; j_gene: TRBJ2-7; v_gene: TRBV29-1; d_gene: .; CDR3nt: TGCAGCGCCCGGTGGGGGAGCAACGAGCAGTACTTC; CDR3aa: CSARWGSNEQYF
abundance: .; j_gene: TRBJ2-3; v_gene: TRBV4-2; d_gene: .; CDR3nt: TGTGCCAGCAGCCCTGGGGGCGGGCAAGATACGCAGTATTTT; CDR3aa: CASSPGGGQDTQYF
abundance: .; j_gene: TRBJ2-1; v_gene: TRBV5-4; d_gene: .; CDR3nt: TGTGCCAGCACAGCGCGGGACTCCCTCTGGTTCTTC; CDR3aa: CASTARDSLWFF
abundance: .; j_gene: TRBJ1-6; v_gene: TRBV6-1; d_gene: .; CDR3nt: TGTGCCAGCAGTGAAGGCATAGGAGAAAATAATTCACCCCTCCACTTT; CDR3aa: CASSEGIGENNSPLHF
abundance: few; j_gene: TRBJ2-7; v_gene: TRBV9; d_gene: .; CDR3nt: TGTGCCAGCAGCAACGCCCTGGGGTTCAACGAGCAGTACTTC; CDR3aa: CASSNALGFNEQYF
abundance: .; j_gene: TRBJ1-6; v_gene: TRBV6-5; d_gene: .; CDR3nt: TGTGCCAGCGGCTTGGCATCGATTGGTAATTCACCCCTCCACTTT; CDR3aa: CASGLASIGNSPLHF
abundance: few; j_gene: TRBJ1-3; v_gene: TRBV27; d_gene: .; CDR3nt: TGTGCCAGCAGTTTTAGGGGCCCCGGAAACACCATATATTTT; CDR3aa: CASSFRGPGNTIYF
abundance: .; j_gene: TRBJ2-2; v_gene: TRBV5-1; d_gene: .; CDR3nt: TGCGCCAGCAGCTTGGACCTCGGGTCCTCCGGGGAGCTGTTTTTT; CDR3aa: CASSLDLGSSGELFF
abundance: .; j_gene: TRBJ1-2; v_gene: TRBV15; d_gene: .; CDR3nt: TGTGCCACCAGCAGAGATCTCCAGGTCTATGGCTACACCTTC; CDR3aa: CATSRDLQVYGYTF
abundance: .; j_gene: TRBJ2-7; v_gene: TRBV5-1; d_gene: .; CDR3nt: TGCGCCAGCAGCGGGACGGATTTCTCCTACGAGCAGTACTTC; CDR3aa: CASSGTDFSYEQYF
abundance: .; j_gene: TRBJ2-3; v_gene: TRBV2; d_gene: TRBD2; CDR3nt: TGTGCCAGCAGGGCTAGCGGGGGAGATACGCAGTATTTT; CDR3aa: CASRASGGDTQYF
abundance: .; j_gene: TRBJ1-5; v_gene: TRBV6-4; d_gene: TRBD1; CDR3nt: TGTGCCAGCAGTGCGGGGGACAGGGGGTCTTATAGCAATCAGCCCCAGCATTTT; CDR3aa: CASSAGDRGSYSNQPQHF
abundance: .; j_gene: TRBJ1-2; v_gene: TRBV29-1; d_gene: .; CDR3nt: TGCAGCGTTGAACACCCTCGTGGGGGAGGCTACACCTTC; CDR3aa: CSVEHPRGGGYTF
abundance: .; j_gene: TRBJ1-5; v_gene: TRBV5-1; d_gene: .; CDR3nt: TGCGCCAGCAGCTTGGATCGGAATCAGCCCCAGCATTTT; CDR3aa: CASSLDRNQPQHF
abundance: few; j_gene: TRBJ1-6; v_gene: TRBV6-5; d_gene: .; CDR3nt: TGTGCCAGCAGAGACCAACGTTCACCCCTCCACTTT; CDR3aa: CASRDQRSPLHF
abundance: .; j_gene: TRBJ1-2; v_gene: TRBV6-5; d_gene: .; CDR3nt: TGTGCCAGCAGTTACTCAGTGGGACGGGGCTACACCTTC; CDR3aa: CASSYSVGRGYTF
abundance: .; j_gene: TRBJ1-2; v_gene: TRBV29-1; d_gene: .; CDR3nt: TGCAGCGTTGGTAGGGGCGGTGGCTACACCTTC; CDR3aa: CSVGRGGGYTF
abundance: .; j_gene: TRBJ2-1; v_gene: TRBV2; d_gene: .; CDR3nt: TGTGCCAGCAGTGAGGTGGGGCCGGGGTTCTTC; CDR3aa: CASSEVGPGFF
abundance: .; j_gene: TRBJ1-1; v_gene: TRBV5-6; d_gene: .; CDR3nt: TGTGCCAGCAGCTTGGGTCCTACTGGGGTAGCTTTCTTT; CDR3aa: CASSLGPTGVAFF
abundance: .; j_gene: TRBJ2-7; v_gene: TRBV29-1; d_gene: .; CDR3nt: TGCAGCGTGGGCGGGACGGGAAGCTCCTACGAGCAGTACTTC; CDR3aa: CSVGGTGSSYEQYF
abundance: .; j_gene: TRBJ2-7; v_gene: TRBV4-2; d_gene: .; CDR3nt: TGTGCCAGCAGCCAAGATCTGAGACTAGGGCAGTACTTC; CDR3aa: CASSQDLRLGQYF
abundance: once; j_gene: TRBJ2-7; v_gene: TRBV7-6; d_gene: .; CDR3nt: TGTGCCAGCAGCTTAGAACGGACCTACGAGCAGTACTTC; CDR3aa: CASSLERTYEQYF
abundance: once; j_gene: TRBJ1-5; v_gene: TRBV6-5; d_gene: .; CDR3nt: TGTGCCAGCAGGGGGCTCGATAGCAATCAGCCCCAGCATTTT; CDR3aa: CASRGLDSNQPQHF
abundance: .; j_gene: TRBJ2-6; v_gene: TRBV2; d_gene: .; CDR3nt: TGTGCCAGTCGACTAGGGGCCAACGTCCTGACTTTC; CDR3aa: CASRLGANVLTF
abundance: .; j_gene: TRBJ2-1; v_gene: TRBV7-9; d_gene: .; CDR3nt: TGTGCCAGCAGCTTGTCCTCGTCCGGCAATGAGCAGTTCTTC; CDR3aa: CASSLSSSGNEQFF
abundance: .; j_gene: TRBJ1-6; v_gene: TRBV6-5; d_gene: .; CDR3nt: TGTGCCAGCAGCCAGGTTAGCCCTCCACCCCTCCACTTT; CDR3aa: CASSQVSPPPLHF